This T cell receptor beta chain was obtained from a study of blood T cells in healthy people across ages. There were at least 5 micrograms of total RNA extracted from every sample. A second about 6 to 12 cycle PCR used barcoded and J-beta primers. A single record per CDR3 protein comes from TCRdb applying MiXCR to the 5' RACE reads. The top ten clones hold over 10% of a sample with approximately 880,000 distinct CDR3 sequences, about 48% of them seen once. Ten or more counts support this clonotype. CDR1 and CDR2 (germline): MGHRA, YSYEKL. Trimming removed 6 bases from V and 7 bases from J; junction bases left unmatched: 6. This CDR3 comprises 13 residues.

The sample consisted of blood. The V and J genes are TRBV4-1 and TRBJ2-4, with 7 bases fitting TRBD2. The TCR originated in a man aged 25-40 years in good health. The CDR3 DNA reads as TGCGCCAGCAGTCTCGGGGAGGGGAACATTCAGTACTTC. It encodes CASSLGEGNIQYF.